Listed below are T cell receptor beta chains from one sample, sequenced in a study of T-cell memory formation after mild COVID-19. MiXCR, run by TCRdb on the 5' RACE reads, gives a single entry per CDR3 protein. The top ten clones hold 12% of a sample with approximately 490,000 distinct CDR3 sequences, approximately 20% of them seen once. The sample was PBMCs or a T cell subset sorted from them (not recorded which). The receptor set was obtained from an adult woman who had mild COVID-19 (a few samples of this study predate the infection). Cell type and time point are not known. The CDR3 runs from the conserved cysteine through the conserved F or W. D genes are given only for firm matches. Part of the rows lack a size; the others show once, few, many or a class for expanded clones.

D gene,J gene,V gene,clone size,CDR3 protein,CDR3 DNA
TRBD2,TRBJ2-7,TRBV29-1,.,CSVEVLAGGTYEQYF,TGCAGCGTTGAGGTTCTAGCGGGAGGTACCTACGAGCAGTACTTC
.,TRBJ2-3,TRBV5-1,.,CASSPLVGSNTQYF,TGCGCCAGCAGCCCTTTAGTGGGGTCGAATACGCAGTATTTT
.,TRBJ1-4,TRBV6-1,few,CASRLGGKDEKLFF,TGTGCCAGCAGGTTAGGGGGGAAGGATGAAAAACTGTTTTTT
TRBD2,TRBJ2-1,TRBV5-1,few,CASSFLAGVNEQFF,TGCGCCAGCAGCTTCTTAGCGGGAGTCAATGAGCAGTTCTTC
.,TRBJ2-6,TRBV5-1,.,CASSTPEGGANVLTF,TGCGCCAGCAGCACCCCGGAAGGTGGGGCCAACGTCCTGACTTTC
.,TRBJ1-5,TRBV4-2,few,CASSQAVSSNQPQHF,TGTGCCAGCAGCCAAGCTGTGTCTAGCAATCAGCCCCAGCATTTT
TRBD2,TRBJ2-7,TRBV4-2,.,CASSQEGGGNYEQYF,TGTGCCAGCAGCCAAGAGGGGGGAGGGAACTACGAGCAGTACTTC
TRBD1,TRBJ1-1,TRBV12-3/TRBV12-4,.,CASTTRGKTSEAFF,TGTGCCAGCACAACCAGGGGGAAGACGTCTGAAGCTTTCTTT
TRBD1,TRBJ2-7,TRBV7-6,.,CASSLNTGVVYEQYF,TGTGCCAGCAGCTTGAATACAGGGGTGGTCTACGAGCAGTACTTC
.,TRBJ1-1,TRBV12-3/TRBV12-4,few,CASSLGDGAGEAFF,TGTGCCAGCAGTTTAGGGGATGGGGCAGGTGAAGCTTTCTTT
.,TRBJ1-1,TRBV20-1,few,CSASSSEAFF,TGCAGTGCTAGTTCATCTGAAGCTTTCTTT
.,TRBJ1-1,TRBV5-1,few,CASSPGTPLEAFF,TGCGCCAGCAGCCCAGGGACACCCCTCGAAGCTTTCTTT
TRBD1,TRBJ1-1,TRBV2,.,CARTTGFRNTEAFF,TGTGCCAGAACGACAGGGTTCAGGAACACTGAAGCTTTCTTT
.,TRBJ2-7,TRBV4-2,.,CASSQEGGLAGRYEQYF,TGTGCCAGCAGCCAAGAGGGGGGACTGGCGGGGAGATACGAGCAGTACTTC
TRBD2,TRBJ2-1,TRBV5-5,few,CASSADLAGGYNEQFF,TGTGCCAGCAGCGCAGATCTAGCGGGAGGATACAATGAGCAGTTCTTC
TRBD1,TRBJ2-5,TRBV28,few,CASSPDRGIRKTQYF,TGTGCCAGCAGTCCGGACAGGGGGATTAGAAAGACCCAGTACTTC
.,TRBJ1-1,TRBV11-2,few,CASRFPVNTEAFF,TGTGCCAGCAGGTTTCCGGTGAACACTGAAGCTTTCTTT
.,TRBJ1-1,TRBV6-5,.,CASRARTEAFF,TGTGCCAGCCGCGCGCGCACTGAAGCTTTCTTT
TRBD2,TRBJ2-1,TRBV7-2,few,CASSLLSGRAIMSPYNEQFF,TGTGCCAGCAGCTTGTTAAGCGGGAGGGCCATTATGAGTCCCTACAATGAGCAGTTCTTC
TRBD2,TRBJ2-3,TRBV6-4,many,CASSETGGPTDTQYF,TGTGCCAGCAGTGAAACGGGGGGGCCCACAGATACGCAGTATTTT
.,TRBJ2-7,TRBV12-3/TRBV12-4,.,CASSLQVPGRKNEQYF,TGTGCCAGCAGTCTACAGGTTCCGGGACGTAAAAACGAGCAGTACTTC
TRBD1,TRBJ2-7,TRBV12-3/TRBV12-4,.,CASSPGGWDEQYF,TGTGCCAGCAGTCCAGGGGGCTGGGACGAGCAGTACTTC
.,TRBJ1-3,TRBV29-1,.,CSVAWTSSGNTIYF,TGCAGCGTTGCATGGACATCCTCTGGAAACACCATATATTTT
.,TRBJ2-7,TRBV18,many,CASSPSTGNSYEQYF,TGTGCCAGCTCACCCAGTACCGGTAACTCCTACGAGCAGTACTTC
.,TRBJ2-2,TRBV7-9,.,CASSPRDWDTGELFF,TGTGCCAGCAGCCCCCGGGACTGGGACACCGGGGAGCTGTTTTTT
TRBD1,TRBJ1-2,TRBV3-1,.,CASTPVPDRGYGYTF,TGTGCCAGCACCCCCGTACCGGACAGGGGATATGGCTACACCTTC
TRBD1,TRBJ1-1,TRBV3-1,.,CASSPFRTGKGFF,TGTGCCAGCAGTCCATTCAGGACAGGGAAGGGATTCTTT
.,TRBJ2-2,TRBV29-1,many,CSAGPASGELFF,TGCAGCGCAGGGCCCGCGAGTGGGGAGCTGTTTTTT
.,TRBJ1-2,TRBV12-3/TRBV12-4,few,CASSLGAGHGYTF,TGTGCCAGCAGTTTAGGGGCAGGCCATGGCTACACCTTC
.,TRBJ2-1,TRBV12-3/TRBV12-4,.,CASTSRGNSYNEQFF,TGTGCCAGCACCTCTCGGGGAAACTCCTACAATGAGCAGTTCTTC
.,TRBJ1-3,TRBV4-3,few,CASSQDLAGIFGNTIYF,TGCGCCAGCAGCCAAGACTTGGCAGGGATATTCGGAAACACCATATATTTT
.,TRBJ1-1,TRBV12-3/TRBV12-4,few,CASSGGRRGRTEAFF,TGTGCCAGCAGTGGGGGCCGACGCGGTAGAACTGAAGCTTTCTTT
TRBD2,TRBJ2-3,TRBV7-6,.,CASSLVPSGITDTQYF,TGTGCCAGCAGCTTAGTTCCTAGCGGGATCACAGATACGCAGTATTTT
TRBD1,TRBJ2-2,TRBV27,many,CASSWTGQTGELFF,TGTGCCAGCTCTTGGACAGGACAAACCGGGGAGCTGTTTTTT
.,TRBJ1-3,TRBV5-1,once,CASSLGQISGNTIYF,TGCGCCAGCAGCCTGGGACAAATCTCTGGAAACACCATATATTTT
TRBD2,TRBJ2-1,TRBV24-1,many,CATSETASGRGNEQFF,TGTGCCACCAGTGAGACCGCTAGCGGGAGGGGTAATGAGCAGTTCTTC
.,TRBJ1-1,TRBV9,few,CASSVAPSNTEAFF,TGTGCCAGCAGCGTAGCCCCATCGAACACTGAAGCTTTCTTT
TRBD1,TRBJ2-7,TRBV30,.,CAWNGQGKGEQYF,TGTGCCTGGAATGGACAGGGGAAGGGCGAGCAGTACTTC
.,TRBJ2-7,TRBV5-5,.,CASSLERSSYEQYF,TGTGCCAGCAGCTTGGAGCGAAGCTCCTACGAGCAGTACTTC
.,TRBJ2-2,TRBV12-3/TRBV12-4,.,CASLPGPGDTGELFF,TGTGCCAGTTTACCCGGTCCAGGAGACACCGGGGAGCTGTTTTTT
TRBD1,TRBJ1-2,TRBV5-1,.,CASSPWTGANYGYTF,TGCGCCAGCAGCCCATGGACAGGGGCAAACTATGGCTACACCTTC
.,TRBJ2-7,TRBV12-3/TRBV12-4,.,CASSLGLGNSYEQYF,TGTGCCAGCAGTTTAGGTTTGGGGAACTCCTACGAGCAGTACTTC
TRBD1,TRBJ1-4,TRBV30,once,CASPGQGNEKLFF,TGTGCCTCGCCGGGACAGGGGAATGAAAAACTGTTTTTT
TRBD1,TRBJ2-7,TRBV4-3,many,CASSRDRGPFYEQYF,TGCGCCAGCAGCCGGGACAGGGGGCCTTTCTACGAGCAGTACTTC
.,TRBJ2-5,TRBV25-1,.,CASSSGGLGETQYF,TGTGCCAGCAGTTCTGGCGGGCTGGGAGAGACCCAGTACTTC
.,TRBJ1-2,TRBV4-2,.,CASSQDRSRDYGYTF,TGTGCCAGCAGCCAAGATCGATCCAGGGACTATGGCTACACCTTC
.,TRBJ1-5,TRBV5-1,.,CASSLDLGEDQPQHF,TGCGCCAGCAGCTTGGACTTGGGGGAGGATCAGCCCCAGCATTTT
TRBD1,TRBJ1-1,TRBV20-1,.,CSARDTLDRALRSTEAFF,TGCAGTGCTAGAGATACCCTGGACAGGGCATTGAGATCGACTGAAGCTTTCTTT
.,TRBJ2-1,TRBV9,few,CASSEGYNEQFF,TGTGCCAGCAGCGAGGGTTACAATGAGCAGTTCTTC